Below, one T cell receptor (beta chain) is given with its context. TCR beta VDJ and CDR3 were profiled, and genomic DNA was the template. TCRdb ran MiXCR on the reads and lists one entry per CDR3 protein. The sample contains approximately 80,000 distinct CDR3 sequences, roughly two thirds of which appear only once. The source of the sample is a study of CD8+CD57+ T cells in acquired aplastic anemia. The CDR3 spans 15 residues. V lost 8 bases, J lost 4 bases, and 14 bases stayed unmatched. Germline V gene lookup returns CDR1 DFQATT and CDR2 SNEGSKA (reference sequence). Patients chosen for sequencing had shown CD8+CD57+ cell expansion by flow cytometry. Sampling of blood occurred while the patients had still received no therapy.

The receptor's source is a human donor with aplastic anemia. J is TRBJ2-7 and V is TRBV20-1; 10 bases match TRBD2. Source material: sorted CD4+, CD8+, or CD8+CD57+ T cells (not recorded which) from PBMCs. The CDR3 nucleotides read TGCAGTCCCTCCTCGAAGCGGGGGGGCATATACGAGCAGTACTTC. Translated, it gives CSPSSKRGGIYEQYF.